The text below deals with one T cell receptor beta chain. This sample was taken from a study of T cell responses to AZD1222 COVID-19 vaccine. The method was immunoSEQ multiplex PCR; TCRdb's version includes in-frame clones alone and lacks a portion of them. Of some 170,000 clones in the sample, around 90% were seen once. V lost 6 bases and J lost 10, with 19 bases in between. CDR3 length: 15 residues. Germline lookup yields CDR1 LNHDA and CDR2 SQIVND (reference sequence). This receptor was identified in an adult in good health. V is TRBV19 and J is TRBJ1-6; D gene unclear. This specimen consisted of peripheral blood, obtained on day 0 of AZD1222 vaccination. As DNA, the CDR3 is TGTGCCAGTAGCTTCATAACCCGGGCTGGATCACCCCTCCACTTT. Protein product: CASSFITRAGSPLHF.